A selection of T cell receptor beta chains follows, all from one sample in a study of shared clonotypes between healthy human individuals. Method: immunoSEQ multiplex PCR; TCRdb's copy keeps in-frame clones and lacks some. The table shows about 800,000 clones, with around 96% occurring only once. The sequencing sample was made of naive CD8+ T cells sorted from blood. These receptors all stem from a man aged 25-45 years in good health. Each CDR3 is given with its conserved first and last residue. A D gene is named only where the DNA matches it firmly. Where a row states a size, it is once, few, many or the class of an expanded clone; other rows omit it.

j_call clone_size v_call d_call cdr3_nt cdr3_aa
TRBJ2-7 . TRBV19 TRBD1 TGTGCCAGTAGTACCGGGACAGGGGCCAGCGAGCAGTACTTC CASSTGTGASEQYF
TRBJ2-7 . TRBV7-4 TRBD1 TGTGCCAGCAGCTTACCGACGGACAGGGGTAACTCCTACGAGCAGTACTTC CASSLPTDRGNSYEQYF
TRBJ2-7 once TRBV7-9 . TGTGCCAGCAGCCGACAGGTCAATACCTACGAGCAGTACTTC CASSRQVNTYEQYF
TRBJ2-7 . TRBV7-7 . TGTGCCAGCAGCTTTCCCGGGTACCGGAATTACGAGCAGTACTTC CASSFPGYRNYEQYF
TRBJ2-5 . TRBV7-9 . TGTGCCAGCAGCTTACTACAGCAAGAGACCCAGTACTTC CASSLLQQETQYF
TRBJ1-5 . TRBV5-6 . TGTGCCAGCAGCTACAGACAGGGCAATCAGCCCCAGCATTTT CASSYRQGNQPQHF
TRBJ2-5 . TRBV19 TRBD1 TGTGCCAGTAGGGACAGGGGTGAAGAGACCCAGTACTTC CASRDRGEETQYF
TRBJ2-1 . TRBV4-1 TRBD2 TGCGCCAGCAGCCTCGCCGGGACTAGCGGGAGGGCCCGGGAGCAGTTCTTC CASSLAGTSGRAREQFF
TRBJ2-7 . TRBV4-3 . TGCGCCAGCAGCCACGGACGGGGCCCTACCTACGAGCAGTACTTC CASSHGRGPTYEQYF
TRBJ2-3 . TRBV5-1 . TGCGCCAGCAGCTTGTCTGTTGGGAAAGCTGGGACAGATACGCAGTATTTT CASSLSVGKAGTDTQYF
TRBJ2-1 . TRBV7-9 . TGTGCCAGCAGCACTTCACGTGCCGGGAATGAGCAGTTCTTC CASSTSRAGNEQFF
TRBJ2-4 . TRBV11-1 TRBD2 TGTGCCAGCAGCCAACAGACAGGACTAGCGGGATCGTATCACATTCAGTACTTC CASSQQTGLAGSYHIQYF
TRBJ1-5 once TRBV19 . TGTGCCAGTAGTATACGAGACACCCGCAATCAGCCCCAGCATTTT CASSIRDTRNQPQHF
TRBJ2-7 . TRBV27 . TGTGCCAGCAGTTTATCGATTTCGTACGAGCAGTACTTC CASSLSISYEQYF
TRBJ2-7 once TRBV11-2 . TGTGCCAGCAGCTTAGAAGCGACCAACGAGCAGTACTTC CASSLEATNEQYF
TRBJ1-5 . TRBV5-6 TRBD1 TGTGCCAGCAGCTTCACCGTTGGGACAGGCAATCAGCCCCAGCATTTT CASSFTVGTGNQPQHF
TRBJ1-1 . TRBV28 . TGTGCCAGCAGTGCCAAAAGCTGGAGGACTGAAGCTTTCTTT CASSAKSWRTEAFF
TRBJ2-1 . TRBV2 . TGTGCCATCCCGGCGGGGAGTGAGCAGTTCTTC CAIPAGSEQFF